This T cell receptor beta chain came from a study of shared clonotypes between healthy human individuals (TCRdb year 2020). Turning to the overall study: The cohort included a few men and a couple of women between 18 and 49 years of age. Per donor, leukapheresis produced somewhere between about 0.8 and 9.5 billion PBMCs. For each donor, CD4 naive and CD4 memory were each given three plates, CD8 naive was given two plates, and CD8 memory was given one plate. To estimate repertoire size and how much clonotype sharing occurs between individuals, the study deeply sequenced the blood TCR repertoires of several healthy adults. Different laboratories and diverse techniques were used to prepare libraries and sequence TCR repertoires, to increase sequencing depth and limit assay-specific biases. General conclusions and limits of the study: Sampling was limited to blood, and TCR repertoires in tissue likely differ from TCR repertoires in blood. Across four donors, approximately 5% of naive CD4, roughly 3.4% of naive CD8, 2% to 2.5% of memory CD4, and 0.4% of memory CD8 clonotypes were shared. Clonotypes shared by all four sorted-subset donors showed higher generation probabilities than non-shared clonotypes. Naive subsets generally had larger estimated clonotype richness than memory subsets. Because the study included only a small number of donors, the genetic and exposure-history diversity represented was limited. Pairwise subsampling led to the expectation that sequencing depth would affect the degree of clonotype sharing among donors. Even with the large sequencing depth, rarefaction of the sorted-subset datasets indicated that sequencing was incomplete.

Using the deep immunoSEQ assay, multiplex PCR amplified TCR CDR3 regions from genomic DNA. Extracted genomic DNA from each cell subset was spread evenly across all wells of several immunoSEQ 96-well plates, with each plate serving as a replicate. For sorted subsets, approximately 210 ng genomic DNA, equal to about 30,000 T cell genomes, was loaded into each replicate PCR. The purified libraries were quantified using a Qubit 3.0 fluorometer, sized with a Bioanalyzer 2100, and then quantified again using the KAPA Library Quantification kit. Each immunoSEQ 96-well plate was sequenced on its own single-read 150-cycle Illumina NextSeq 550 flow cell. From the authors' description of their analysis: Because the immunoSEQ output held only junctional sequences and lacked quality scores, the filtering could not match the filtering applied to full-length reads. Sequences were annotated with PyIR, a Python wrapper for IgBLAST v1.9, and V/J genes and CDR3 were assigned using IMGT germline references. Reads were filtered out if the reads had weak V/J assignments (E-value above 1e-6), no CDR3, stop codons, out-of-frame junctions, or ambiguous translated residues. V3J clonotypes were defined by identical inferred V gene, J gene, and CDR3 amino acid sequence. To compute the percentage overlap between repertoires, the number of shared unique clonotypes was divided by the size of the smaller repertoire. Richness of each repertoire was evaluated using RTK rarefaction, the Chao1 estimator, and Recon v2.1 estimates of unobserved clonotypes. Generation probabilities were computed with OLGA for all TCRbeta clonotypes obtained by the gDNA method from several donors. TCRdb mirrors the immuneACCESS table, restricted to in-frame sequences. Some clones are absent from its copies; in checked studies, under half trace to an unresolved V gene, and the reason for the others is unknown. For V, J and clone size, that table is used; D and trimming come from the DNA. Present in this sample are a few million clones, more than 90% of which were seen just once. Of the sample, roughly 0.13% falls within the top ten clones.

This clone was seen only once. Its binding antigen is unknown. No much larger clonotype is one base removed from it; base qualities were not supplied. The donors were healthy, HIV-negative adults who had no recently reported acute infections or vaccinations. Only Caucasian adults living in Nashville, Tennessee, USA were represented among the donors. Magnetic negative selection was used to enrich CD4+ T cells, after which naive cells were positively selected on CD45RA and the negative fraction became the memory subset. Blood was collected by leukapheresis, and PBMCs were isolated by Ficoll-Histopaque density gradient centrifugation and then cryopreserved in liquid nitrogen vapor phase. Analytical flow cytometry was used to check the purity and quantity of each magnetically sorted T cell population. Each sorted fraction had its genomic DNA isolated and then quantified by UV absorbance on a Nanodrop 2000c.

The CDR3 numbers 13 residues from cysteine through phenylalanine. This entry keeps only the CDR3 DNA: 39 bases, framed from base 1. Reading the germline V gene gives CDR1 KGHSH and CDR2 LQKENI. V gives up 2 bases and J gives up 7 bases, and the segment between their germline ends measures 8 bases. The receptor chain draws on TRBV18 and TRBJ1-4; a tentative D match to TRBD1 spans 6 bases. The receptor comes from a man in his late teens or twenties in good health. Sequencing used naive CD4+ T cells sorted from blood. According to the study, the label for this sample's cell subset or site signals: CD45RA+ positively selected. The CDR3 is CASSPVQGEKLFF. The DNA is TGTGCCAGCTCACCAGTACAGGGTGAAAAACTGTTTTTT. Reference TRBV18 and TRBJ1-4 proteins supply the regions before and after the CDR3; the full variable domain is: NAGVMQNPRHLVRRRGQEARLRCSPMKGHSHVYWYRQLPEEGLKFMVYLQKENIIDESGMPKERFSAEFPKEGPSILRIQQVVRGDSAAYFCASSPVQGEKLFFGSGTQLSVL.